This T cell receptor (beta chain) was obtained from a study of OX40 agonist ivuxolimab in advanced cancers. The length of the CDR3 is 14 residues. Trimming took 2 bases from V and 7 from J; bases not matched to a gene: 5. Per germline, CDR1 SGHTA and CDR2 FQGNSA. Assay: immunoSEQ multiplex PCR; the TCRdb copy retains only in-frame clones and omits some. The sample consists of approximately 68,000 clones, 85% to 90% of them appearing once. This clonotype was sampled from an adult with an advanced solid tumor such as melanoma, head and neck, liver or kidney cancer. V and J are TRBV7-2 and TRBJ1-2; 9 bases map to TRBD1. Specimen: CD4+ or CD8+ T cells sorted from blood, collected in a trial of the OX40 agonist ivuxolimab. This CDR3 reads CASSLPGQGVGYTF. The CDR3 DNA sequence: TGTGCCAGCAGCTTACCGGGACAGGGAGTTGGCTACACCTTC.